Following are 31 T cell receptor beta chains from one sample sequenced in a study of early T cells in non-severe SARS-CoV-2 infection. MiXCR was run by TCRdb on the 5' RACE reads, yielding one entry per CDR3 protein. This sample yields 43,000 or so distinct CDR3 sequences, of which 4% are seen a single time; around 2.8% belongs to the top ten. The sequencing sample was made of whole blood. The receptors originated from an adult who was a healthcare worker with PCR-confirmed SARS-CoV-2 infection or an uninfected control (not recorded which).

This clonotype was seen repeatedly, ten times or more. This chain links TRBV29-1 with TRBJ2-3; TRBD1 is a possible D gene (6 bases). The CDR3 has 15 residues. Trimming stripped 0 bases from V and 6 bases from J, with 16 bases between. Germline assignment: CDR1 SQVTM and CDR2 ANQGSEA. CDR3 DNA sequence: TGCAGCGTTGAAGAAACAGGGAACTTGGGCGATACGCAGTATTTT. Translating gives CSVEETGNLGDTQYF.

At least ten counts were recorded for this clonotype. The CDR3 coding sequence is TGTGCCAGCAGATCACCAACAATTAACACCGGGGAGCTGTTTTTT. It encodes CASRSPTINTGELFF. The V and J genes are TRBV12-3 or TRBV12-4 and TRBJ2-2; D is ambiguous. Trimming pared 6 bases from V and 2 bases from J, leaving 13 bases between. This CDR3 is 15 amino acids long.

There are many counts of this clonotype. The J gene is TRBJ2-1, the V gene TRBV12-3 or TRBV12-4; D is perhaps TRBD1 (6 bases). This CDR3 spans 15 amino acids. V dropped 3 bases and J dropped 2 bases, with 11 bases sitting between them. The CDR3 nucleotides read TGTGCCAGCAGTTTGGGGCAGGGGCCCTACAATGAGCAGTTCTTC. Amino acids: CASSLGQGPYNEQFF.

At least ten counts were recorded for this clonotype. The V and J genes are TRBV7-6 and TRBJ1-1; D remains ambiguous. The CDR3 runs to 15 residues. The ends were cut back, 0 bases at V and 2 bases at J, with 10 bases in the middle. The germline V gene encodes CDR1 SGHVS and CDR2 FNYEAQ. The CDR3 loop is CASSLAVAENTEAFF. CDR3 nucleotide sequence: TGTGCCAGCAGCTTAGCCGTGGCAGAAAACACTGAAGCTTTCTTT.

This clonotype has at least ten counts. The rearrangement joins TRBV6-6 to TRBJ2-7; TRBD1 agrees at 7 bases. This CDR3 is 18 amino acids long. Germline CDR1 and CDR2: MNHNY and SVGAGI (reference sequence). V shed 7 bases and J 0 bases; nucleotides not matched to a gene: 18. CDR3 bases: TGTGCCAGCAATCTGACAGGGTCGGGTAAGAAAGGCTCCTACGAGCAGTACTTC. This translates into CASNLTGSGKKGSYEQYF.

This clonotype was counted between two and nine times. The chain employs TRBV5-1 and TRBJ2-2, with 10 bases matching TRBD1. V gave up 4 bases and J gave up 2 bases; unmatched junction bases: 5. Germline V gives CDR1 SGHRS, CDR2 YFSETQ. CDR3 length: 16 amino acids. CDR3 bases: TGCGCCAGCAGCCCTGGGACAGGGGTTAACACCGGGGAGCTGTTTTTT. Translation gives CASSPGTGVNTGELFF.

This clonotype was observed many times. The chain recombines TRBV5-4 with TRBJ1-2; D not certain. This CDR3 has 14 residues. Germline CDR1 is SGHNT and CDR2 is YYREEE (reference sequence). Deletions cut 0 bases from V and 4 bases from J, with 10 bases between. CDR3: CASSLESWSYGYTF. CDR3 bases: TGTGCCAGCAGCTTGGAATCCTGGTCCTATGGCTACACCTTC. The entire variable domain, with the rest obtained from reference TRBV5-4 and TRBJ1-2, is as follows: ETGVTQSPTHLIKTRGQQVTLRCSSQSGHNTVSWYQQALGQGPQFIFQYYREEENGRGNFPPRFSGLQFPNYSSELNVNALELDDSALYLCASSLESWSYGYTFGSGTRLTVV.

There are many counts of this clonotype. V gene TRBV7-9 combines with J gene TRBJ2-1; 8 bases fit TRBD2. CDR3 length: 14 amino acids. Per the germline V gene, CDR1 is SEHNR and CDR2 is FQNEAQ (reference sequence). V trimming: 4 bases; J trimming: 5 bases; junction bases outside the gene matches: 4. The CDR3 nucleotides are TGTGCCAGCAGCTCGCGGGGGGACGACAATGAGCAGTTCTTC. The encoded protein is CASSSRGDDNEQFF.

This clonotype has at least ten counts. The CDR3, as DNA: TGTGCCAGCAGCAGACAGGACTCTGGAAACACCATATATTTT. Translated: CASSRQDSGNTIYF. The chain recombines TRBV7-2 with TRBJ1-3, with D possibly matching TRBD1 (6 bases). The CDR3 sequence is 14 residues long. Germline V lookup: CDR1 SGHTA, CDR2 FQGNSA. V was trimmed by 5 bases and J by 0 bases, leaving 8 bases between them.

In its sample, this clonotype was seen many times. The genes are TRBV19 and TRBJ2-5; the D gene could be TRBD1 or TRBD2 (5 bases each). The CDR3 loop spans 14 amino acids. V lost 11 bases, J lost 6 bases, and 22 bases lay in between. The germline gives CDR1 LNHDA, CDR2 SQIVND (reference sequence). As DNA, the CDR3 is TGTGCCTCGACCTCGGGACCGAAAAGCCAGACCCAGTACTTC. It encodes CASTSGPKSQTQYF.

This clonotype was observed at least ten times. The rearrangement uses TRBV7-8 and TRBJ1-1, with D unclear. Germline loops: CDR1 SGHVS, CDR2 FQNEAQ. The CDR3 has 12 residues. The V gene lost 4 bases and the J gene lost 6 bases, with 9 bases spanning the gap. DNA of the CDR3: TGTGCCAGCAGCTCAAGAGCCCCTGAAGCTTTCTTT. Protein product: CASSSRAPEAFF.

In its sample, this clonotype was seen many times. The CDR3 region has the DNA TGTGCCAGCAGCCCTCCGATTGGGGGGACTAATGAAAAACTGTTTTTT. Encoded protein: CASSPPIGGTNEKLFF. The V call is TRBV7-9, the J call TRBJ1-4; D might be TRBD1 (5 bases). CDR1 and CDR2 (germline): SEHNR, FQNEAQ (reference sequence). The V gene lost 5 bases and the J gene lost 2 bases, with 15 bases spanning the gap. The CDR3 sequence is 16 residues long.

This clonotype was detected only a few times. V gene TRBV3-2 combines with J gene TRBJ1-1; the D call in the table, TRBD1, was not verified against the DNA. TRBV3-2 is a documented pseudogene. This CDR3 has 15 residues. The CDR3 loop reads CASSQATGMNTEAFF. CDR3 in DNA: TGTGCCAGCAGCCAAGCGACCGGGATGAACACTGAAGCTTTCTTT.

There are many counts of this clonotype. The chain uses TRBV19 and TRBJ1-5, with D perhaps matching TRBD1 (5 bases). CDR3 length equals 15 residues. Germline loops: CDR1 LNHDA, CDR2 SQIVND (reference sequence). Between the trimmed V and J ends, which lost 2 bases and 5 bases, there was a span of 13 bases. CDR3 protein: CASSILGTSYQPQHF. As DNA, the CDR3 is TGTGCCAGTAGTATATTAGGGACCTCTTATCAGCCCCAGCATTTT.

This clonotype has at least ten counts. V is TRBV7-2 and J is TRBJ1-5, with 8 bases lining up with TRBD1. J lost 1 base, V lost 2 bases, and 7 bases had no gene match. In germline, CDR1 is SGHTA, CDR2 FQGNSA. CDR3 length equals 17 residues. The CDR3 region has the DNA TGTGCCAGCAGCTTATATCAGGGGGCAGCGAGCAATCAGCCCCAGCATTTT. The encoded protein is CASSLYQGAASNQPQHF.

Many counts were recorded for this clonotype. This rearrangement joins TRBV2 to TRBJ2-4; D is unclear. CDR1 and CDR2 (germline): SNHLY, FYNNEI. Between the trimmed V and J ends, which lost 4 bases and 0 bases, there was a span of 10 bases. This CDR3 is built from 15 residues. The CDR3 nucleotides read TGTGCCAGCAGTGTTTTCGCCATAGCCAAAAACATTCAGTACTTC. This encodes CASSVFAIAKNIQYF.

There are many counts of this clonotype. The chain couples TRBV19 to TRBJ2-7; 13 bases are a match to TRBD2. The CDR3 length is 14 residues. J gave up 6 bases and V 6 bases, and 5 bases lay outside the gene matches. Per the germline V gene, CDR1 is LNHDA and CDR2 is SQIVND (reference sequence). CDR3 sequence: CASRGGLAGTEQYF. CDR3 DNA: TGTGCCAGTAGAGGGGGACTAGCGGGGACCGAGCAGTACTTC.

This clonotype was picked up many times. This CDR3 reads CASSAPTSSTDTQYF. The CDR3, as DNA: TGTGCCAGCAGCGCCCCCACCTCTAGCACAGATACGCAGTATTTT. The chain links TRBV7-9 to TRBJ2-3; D remains ambiguous. Trimming shortened V by 5 bases and J by 0 bases, and 12 bases separated the two germline ends. The CDR3 has 15 residues. Germline V gives CDR1 SEHNR, CDR2 FQNEAQ (reference sequence).

This clonotype was seen ten or more times. This chain joins TRBV5-6 and TRBJ1-2; 7 bases are shared with TRBD1. The junction had 3 bases not matched to a gene; V was cut back by 0 bases and J by 4 bases. The CDR3 has 14 amino acids. Germline V gene sequence: CDR1 SGHDT, CDR2 YYEEEE. CDR3 loop: CASSLGTGPYGYTF. Written as DNA, the CDR3 is TGTGCCAGCAGCTTGGGGACAGGTCCCTATGGCTACACCTTC. Complete variable domain (other parts from reference TRBV5-6 and TRBJ1-2): DAGVTQSPTHLIKTRGQQVTLRCSPKSGHDTVSWYQQALGQGPQFIFQYYEEEERQRGNFPDRFSGHQFPNYSSELNVNALLLGDSALYLCASSLGTGPYGYTFGSGTRLTVV.

The table lists this clonotype with many counts. The rearrangement joins TRBV2 to TRBJ1-1; possible D gene TRBD1, 6 bases. V was trimmed by 8 bases and J by 7 bases, leaving 11 bases between them. Germline V gene data show CDR1 as SNHLY and CDR2 as FYNNEI. The CDR3 is made up of 11 amino acids. Here the CDR3 reads CASQQGNEAFF. The CDR3 DNA follows: TGTGCCAGCCAACAGGGAAATGAAGCTTTCTTT.

This clonotype occurred many times. V is TRBV18 and J is TRBJ2-2; no clear D. This CDR3 is built from 13 residues. V lost 5 bases and J 1 base, leaving 5 bases between the germline ends. Germline-derived CDR1 and CDR2 are KGHSH and LQKENI. The CDR3 here is CASSSGNTGELFF. As DNA, the CDR3 is TGTGCCAGCTCATCGGGGAACACCGGGGAGCTGTTTTTT.

In its sample, this clonotype was seen many times. The chain has TRBV7-6 and TRBJ2-1, with no clear D. The CDR3 contains 12 residues. The germline V gene has CDR1 SGHVS and CDR2 FNYEAQ. The V end lost 2 bases, the J end lost 5 bases, and 4 bases lay between the germline ends. CDR3 sequence reads: CASSLINNEQFF. The CDR3 coding sequence is TGTGCCAGCAGCTTAATAAACAATGAGCAGTTCTTC.

The chain combines TRBV7-3 with TRBJ2-3, with D tentatively TRBD2 (5 bases). This CDR3 comprises 14 residues. CDR1 is SGHTA and CDR2 is FQGTGA in the germline V gene. The V and J ends lost 1 base and 4 bases respectively, with 9 bases between them. Written as DNA, the CDR3 is TGTGCCAGCAGCTTAAGTCCGGAGGCAGATACGCAGTATTTT. Translating gives CASSLSPEADTQYF. The whole variable domain, filled in from reference TRBV7-3 and TRBJ2-3, reads GAGVSQTPSNKVTEKGKYVELRCDPISGHTALYWYRQSLGQGPEFLIYFQGTGAADDSGLPNDRFFAVRPEGSVSTLKIQRTERGDSAVYLCASSLSPEADTQYFGPGTRLTVL.

This clonotype was counted at least ten times. V gene TRBV6-5 combines with J gene TRBJ2-1; 7 bases are a match to TRBD2. After removal of 6 bases from V and 5 bases from J, the junction contained 10 bases not matched to a gene. The length of the CDR3 is 15 residues. CDR1 is MNHEY and CDR2 is SVGAGI in the germline V gene. Here the CDR3 reads CASRTGRALNNEQFF. The DNA for the CDR3 is TGTGCCAGCAGGACGGGGAGGGCCTTGAACAATGAGCAGTTCTTC.

This clonotype was seen repeatedly, ten times or more. The rearrangement joins TRBV12-3 or TRBV12-4 to TRBJ2-1; 10 bases map to TRBD1. The V gene end was trimmed by 3 bases and the J gene end by 8 bases; junction bases not matched to a gene: 4. This CDR3 is 14 amino acids long. CDR3: CASSFRQGADEQFF. The CDR3, as DNA: TGTGCCAGCAGTTTTAGACAGGGGGCGGATGAGCAGTTCTTC.

The CDR3 DNA follows: TGTGCCAGCAGTGAAAAACCTAGCGGCACAGATACGCAGTATTTT. It yields the protein CASSEKPSGTDTQYF. V is TRBV6-1 and J is TRBJ2-3, with a possible D match to TRBD2 (6 bases). From germline, CDR1 is MNHNS and CDR2 SASEGT. V dropped 2 bases and J dropped 1 base, with 10 bases sitting between them. The CDR3 has 15 amino acids.

This clonotype has more than one count but fewer than ten. The chain carries TRBV3-1 and TRBJ1-2; 7 nucleotides agree with TRBD1. Trimming cost V 4 bases and J 7 bases; bases outside gene matches: 12. CDR1 is LGHDT, CDR2 YNNKEL, per germline (reference sequence). This CDR3 region has 15 residues. The CDR3 DNA reads as TGTGCCAGCAGCCGCTTAGGGGGCGCCACGGCTGGCTACACCTTC. Its translation is CASSRLGGATAGYTF.

This clonotype has at least ten counts. The rearrangement uses TRBV6-4 and TRBJ2-2; 11 bases agree with TRBD2. CDR1 and CDR2 from the germline V gene are MRHNA and SNTAGT. This CDR3 spans 16 amino acids. V lost 3 bases, J lost 1 base, and 1 base stayed unmatched. The CDR3 nucleotides read TGTGCCAGCAGTGAAACTAGCGGGAGGAACACCGGGGAGCTGTTTTTT. Translated, it gives CASSETSGRNTGELFF.

This CDR3 reads CSVESLGPSYRDTEAFF. The CDR3 DNA reads TGCAGCGTTGAATCGCTGGGACCAAGTTATAGAGACACTGAAGCTTTCTTT. The chain recombines TRBV29-1 with TRBJ1-1, with D possibly TRBD1 on 5 matching bases. The CDR3 loop spans 17 amino acids. V was cut by 2 bases and J by 3 bases, with 22 bases left in between. CDR1 is SQVTM, CDR2 ANQGSEA, per germline.

Ten or more counts support this clonotype. This chain joins TRBV12-5 and TRBJ2-1; tentative D call: TRBD2 (6 bases). The CDR3 is 16 residues long. Between the trimmed V and J ends, which lost 1 base and 1 base, there was a span of 11 bases. CDR1 and CDR2 (germline): LGHNT, FRNRAP. CDR3 in amino acids: CASGLGGGTSYNEQFF. The CDR3, as DNA: TGTGCTAGTGGTTTGGGCGGCGGGACTTCCTACAATGAGCAGTTCTTC.

This clonotype was counted a few times. V gene TRBV5-1 combines with J gene TRBJ1-1; TRBD1 agrees at 7 bases. V lost 3 bases and J lost 0; bases outside the gene matches: 2. Per germline, CDR1 SGHRS and CDR2 YFSETQ. The CDR3 runs 14 residues. CDR3: CASSSDRMNTEAFF. The CDR3 DNA is TGCGCCAGCAGCTCGGACAGGATGAACACTGAAGCTTTCTTT.